Below, one T cell receptor (beta chain) is given with its context. This specimen belongs to a study of T cell clones after liver transplantation. About the research overall: Graft-donor-reactive sequences were compared with third-party-reactive TCRbeta sequences from pre-transplant mixed lymphocyte reactions.

Clones were read by immunoSEQ multiplex PCR, and TCRdb kept only the in-frame ones, dropping some. The table includes under 55,000 clones, 70% to 90% detected once. V lost 2 bases, J lost 5 bases, and 10 bases lay in between. CDR3 length: 13 amino acids. Per the germline V gene, CDR1 is GTSNPN and CDR2 is SVGIG (reference sequence). The source of this sequence is a human patient who received a liver transplant. Some T cells may originate from the graft donor. J is TRBJ1-5 and V is TRBV30; no definite D call. The source material was CD8+ T cells from blood, sampled 12 months after liver transplant. CDR3 protein: CAWSSHMDQPQHF. CDR3 in DNA: TGTGCCTGGAGTTCACACATGGATCAGCCCCAGCATTTT. Based on the CDR3 plus reference TRBV30 and TRBJ1-5, the full variable domain is SQTIHQWPATLVQPVGSPLSLECTVEGTSNPNLYWYRQAAGRGLQLLFYSVGIGQISSEVPQNLSASRPQDRQFILSSKKLLLSDSGFYLCAWSSHMDQPQHFGDGTRLSIL.